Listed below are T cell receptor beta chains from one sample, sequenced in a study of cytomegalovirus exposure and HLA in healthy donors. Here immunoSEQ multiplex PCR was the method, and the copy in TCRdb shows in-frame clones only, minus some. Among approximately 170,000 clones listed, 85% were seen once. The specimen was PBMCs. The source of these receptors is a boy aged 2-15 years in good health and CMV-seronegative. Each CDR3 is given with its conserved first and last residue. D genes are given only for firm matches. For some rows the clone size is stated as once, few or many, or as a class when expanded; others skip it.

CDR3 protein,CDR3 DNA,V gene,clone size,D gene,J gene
CASSIPGEEEKLFF,TGTGCCAGTAGTATACCCGGTGAGGAAGAAAAACTGTTTTTT,TRBV19,once,.,TRBJ1-4
CASSGTLLGNQPQHF,TGTGCCAGCAGTGGGACTCTCCTGGGCAATCAGCCCCAGCATTTT,TRBV6-5,.,.,TRBJ1-5
CASSLTGDYEQYF,TGTGCCAGCAGTTTAACAGGGGATTACGAGCAGTACTTC,TRBV27,few,TRBD1,TRBJ2-7
CASRAGGINHYGYTF,TGTGCCAGCAGGGCGGGGGGGATAAACCATTATGGCTACACCTTC,TRBV27,.,.,TRBJ1-2
CASSQGGQTPNYGYTF,TGCGCCAGCAGCCAAGGAGGACAGACCCCTAACTATGGCTACACCTTC,TRBV4-1,.,.,TRBJ1-2
CSVEGRGRLDEQFF,TGCAGCGTTGAGGGTCGCGGGAGACTCGATGAGCAGTTCTTC,TRBV29-1,once,TRBD2,TRBJ2-1
CASSGVAGVTDTQYF,TGTGCCAGCAGTGGGGTAGCGGGGGTCACAGATACGCAGTATTTT,TRBV25-1,.,TRBD2,TRBJ2-3
CASSLSGGSIYEQYF,TGTGCCAGCAGCTTAAGTGGCGGGAGTATCTACGAGCAGTACTTC,TRBV7-2,.,TRBD2,TRBJ2-7
CASRAGTKSYEQYF,TGTGCCAGTAGGGCCGGGACAAAATCCTACGAGCAGTACTTC,TRBV19,.,.,TRBJ2-7
CASSPGQGTDTQYF,TGCGCCAGCAGCCCCGGACAGGGCACAGATACGCAGTATTTT,TRBV5-1,.,TRBD1,TRBJ2-3
CASSAEGLANEQFF,TGTGCCAGCAGCGCTGAGGGGCTAGCGAATGAGCAGTTCTTC,TRBV7-8,.,.,TRBJ2-1
CASSQGQGGSPLHF,TGTGCCAGCAGCCAGGGACAGGGAGGTTCACCCCTCCACTTT,TRBV6-4,.,TRBD1,TRBJ1-6
CASSPQSSGGTDTQYF,TGCGCCAGCAGCCCACAATCTAGCGGGGGCACAGATACGCAGTATTTT,TRBV5-1,.,TRBD2,TRBJ2-3
CASSTAGGTEAFF,TGTGCCAGCAGCACCGCCGGGGGCACTGAAGCTTTCTTT,TRBV7-9,few,.,TRBJ1-1
CASSLRIRSDSMEEAFF,TGTGCCAGCAGCTTAAGGATCCGTTCGGACAGCATGGAAGAAGCTTTCTTT,TRBV5-4,.,.,TRBJ1-1
CASSPRGGNQETQYF,TGTGCCAGCAGCCCCCGCGGCGGGAACCAAGAGACCCAGTACTTC,TRBV7-8,once,.,TRBJ2-5
CASSPGLAGGNEQFF,TGTGCCAGCAGCCCGGGACTAGCGGGAGGGAATGAGCAGTTCTTC,TRBV28,.,TRBD2,TRBJ2-1
CASSLASGTGHSTDTQYF,TGCGCCAGCAGCTTGGCCTCCGGGACAGGGCATTCCACAGATACGCAGTATTTT,TRBV5-1,.,TRBD1,TRBJ2-3
CASSPVWRGGGTDTQYF,TGTGCCAGCTCACCAGTGTGGAGAGGGGGTGGCACAGATACGCAGTATTTT,TRBV18,.,.,TRBJ2-3
CAYKAPHEVEQFF,TGTGCCTATAAGGCACCCCACGAGGTCGAGCAGTTCTTC,TRBV30,.,.,TRBJ2-1
CASSHTAEAFF,TGTGCCAGCAGCCATACAGCTGAAGCTTTCTTT,TRBV7-9,.,.,TRBJ1-1
CASSQDLPGTSGANVLTF,TGTGCCAGCAGCCAAGATCTCCCGGGAACGTCTGGGGCCAACGTCCTGACTTTC,TRBV4-2,.,.,TRBJ2-6
CASSSDRDEKLFF,TGTGCCAGCAGCTCGGACAGAGATGAAAAACTGTTTTTT,TRBV5-4,.,.,TRBJ1-4
CAISERGGSYEQYF,TGTGCCATCAGTGAGCGCGGAGGCTCCTACGAGCAGTACTTC,TRBV10-3,.,.,TRBJ2-7
CSVDSPAGTQYF,TGCAGCGTTGATTCCCCTGCGGGTACGCAGTATTTT,TRBV29-1,once,.,TRBJ2-3
CASSLFAGDYNEQFF,TGTGCCAGCAGCTTATTCGCAGGGGACTACAATGAGCAGTTCTTC,TRBV7-9,.,.,TRBJ2-1
CASSVDLGSYNEQFF,TGTGCCAGCAGCGTAGACCTAGGGAGCTACAATGAGCAGTTCTTC,TRBV9,.,.,TRBJ2-1
CASSLWRRGENSPLHF,TGTGCCAGCAGCTTGTGGAGAAGGGGCGAGAATTCACCCCTCCACTTT,TRBV5-6,.,.,TRBJ1-6
CAALGRRTEAFF,TGTGCCGCCTTGGGGCGCCGCACTGAAGCTTTCTTT,TRBV28,.,.,TRBJ1-1
CASSQGFAGKRNTEAFF,TGTGCCAGCAGCCAAGGTTTCGCAGGGAAGAGGAACACTGAAGCTTTCTTT,TRBV14,.,.,TRBJ1-1
CASTSRREGRYEQYF,TGTGCCAGCACCTCCAGGCGGGAGGGCCGATACGAGCAGTACTTC,TRBV9,.,TRBD2,TRBJ2-7
CATDSPLSGGYTF,TGTGCCACGGACAGCCCGCTTTCAGGGGGCTACACCTTC,TRBV6-5,.,.,TRBJ1-2
CASRSTGGDYGYTF,TGTGCCAGCAGGTCGACAGGGGGTGACTATGGCTACACCTTC,TRBV6-5,.,TRBD1,TRBJ1-2
CASSFRGTGEAFF,TGTGCCAGCAGTTTTCGCGGGACAGGGGAAGCTTTCTTT,TRBV28,few,TRBD1,TRBJ1-1
CASSRGGIYGYTF,TGTGCCAGCAGCCGGGGGGGGATTTATGGCTACACCTTC,TRBV28,.,.,TRBJ1-2
CASSSGGLAGPSGELFF,TGTGCCAGCAGCTCCGGGGGACTAGCGGGACCGAGCGGGGAGCTGTTTTTT,TRBV11-1,.,TRBD2,TRBJ2-2
CASSLALAEGDERFF,TGTGCCAGCAGCTTAGCGCTAGCGGAAGGTGATGAGCGGTTCTTC,TRBV7-9,.,TRBD2,TRBJ2-1
CASSVAGYSNQPQHF,TGTGCCAGCAGCGTGGCGGGGTATAGCAATCAGCCCCAGCATTTT,TRBV9,.,.,TRBJ1-5
CASSPLGLAGGAGELFF,TGTGCCAGCTCACCCCTCGGTCTAGCGGGAGGCGCCGGGGAGCTGTTTTTT,TRBV18,.,TRBD2,TRBJ2-2
CASSFGGEQFF,TGTGCCAGCAGCTTTGGAGGCGAGCAGTTCTTC,TRBV5-4,.,.,TRBJ2-1
CAWSVGRRNTEAFF,TGTGCCTGGAGTGTAGGCCGGAGGAACACTGAAGCTTTCTTT,TRBV30,.,.,TRBJ1-1